The clone carrying this T cell receptor beta chain was seen only once. The source of the sample is a study of patients and donors after allogeneic stem cell transplantation. From the RT-PCR reads, TCRdb called clonotypes with MiXCR, one entry per CDR3 protein. The data contain about a million distinct CDR3 sequences, about a sixth of them seen just once; the ten biggest clones take up 5% to 7.5%. The CDR3 has 15 residues. V lost 0 bases and J 6 bases, leaving 14 bases between the germline ends. Germline V CDR1 and CDR2: SGHRS, YFSETQ. The chain uses TRBV5-1 and TRBJ2-3, with D possibly TRBD2 on 6 matching bases. The TCR originated in a human donor who was either an allogeneic HSCT recipient or a stem cell or donor lymphocyte infusion donor (not recorded which). It is not recorded whose cells these are; they may come from a transplant donor. The sequenced sample was blood, either unsorted or a sorted T cell fraction (not recorded which). CDR3 in DNA: TGCGCCAGCAGCTTGGGTATCCAGGACTACGATACGCAGTATTTT. As protein: CASSLGIQDYDTQYF.